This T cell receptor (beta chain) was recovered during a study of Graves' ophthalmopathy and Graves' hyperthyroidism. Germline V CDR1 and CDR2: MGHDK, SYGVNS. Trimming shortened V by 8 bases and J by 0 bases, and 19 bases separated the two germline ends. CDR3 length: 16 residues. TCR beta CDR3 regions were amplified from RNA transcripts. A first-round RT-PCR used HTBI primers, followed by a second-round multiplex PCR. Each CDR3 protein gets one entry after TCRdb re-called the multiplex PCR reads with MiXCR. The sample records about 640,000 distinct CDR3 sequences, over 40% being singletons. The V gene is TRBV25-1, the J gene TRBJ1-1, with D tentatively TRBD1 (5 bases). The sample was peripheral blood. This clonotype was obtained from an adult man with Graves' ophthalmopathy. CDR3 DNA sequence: TGTGCCAGCTCACCACAGCGGGGGGGGATGAACACTGAAGCTTTCTTT. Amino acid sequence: CASSPQRGGMNTEAFF. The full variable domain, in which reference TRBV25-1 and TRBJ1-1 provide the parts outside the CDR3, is EADIYQTPRYLVIGTGKKITLECSQTMGHDKMYWYQQDPGMELHLIHYSYGVNSTEKGDLSSESTVSRIRTEHFPLTLESARPSHTSQYLCASSPQRGGMNTEAFFGQGTRLTVV.